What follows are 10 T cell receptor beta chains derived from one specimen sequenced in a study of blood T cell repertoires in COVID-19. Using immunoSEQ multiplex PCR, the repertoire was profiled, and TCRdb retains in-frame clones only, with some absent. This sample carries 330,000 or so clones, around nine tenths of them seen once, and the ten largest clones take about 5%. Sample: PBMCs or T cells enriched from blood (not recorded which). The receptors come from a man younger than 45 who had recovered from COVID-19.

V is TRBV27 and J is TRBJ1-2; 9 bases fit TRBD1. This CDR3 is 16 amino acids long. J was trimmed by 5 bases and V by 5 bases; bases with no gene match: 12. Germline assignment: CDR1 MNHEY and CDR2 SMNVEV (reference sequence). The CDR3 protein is CASSKLRDRVGYGYTF. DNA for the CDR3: TGTGCCAGCAGTAAACTCCGGGACAGGGTAGGATATGGCTACACCTTC.

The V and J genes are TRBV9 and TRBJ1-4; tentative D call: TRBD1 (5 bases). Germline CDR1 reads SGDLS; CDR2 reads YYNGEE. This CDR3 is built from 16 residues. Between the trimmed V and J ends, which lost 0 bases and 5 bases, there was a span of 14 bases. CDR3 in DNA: TGTGCCAGCAGCGTAGCTACCGGGGGATCGAATGAAAAACTGTTTTTT. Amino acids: CASSVATGGSNEKLFF.

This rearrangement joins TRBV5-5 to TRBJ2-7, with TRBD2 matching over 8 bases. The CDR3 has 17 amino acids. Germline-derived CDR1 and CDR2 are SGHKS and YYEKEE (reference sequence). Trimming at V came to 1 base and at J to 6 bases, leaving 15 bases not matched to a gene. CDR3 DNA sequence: TGTGCCAGCAGCTTGCTGCTAGCGGGTCCGAGCCGGGGCGAGCAGTACTTC. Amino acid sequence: CASSLLLAGPSRGEQYF. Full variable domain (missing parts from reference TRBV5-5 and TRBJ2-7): DAGVTQSPTHLIKTRGQQVTLRCSPISGHKSVSWYQQVLGQGPQFIFQYYEKEERGRGNFPDRFSARQFPNYSSELNVNALLLGDSALYLCASSLLLAGPSRGEQYFGPGTRLTVT.

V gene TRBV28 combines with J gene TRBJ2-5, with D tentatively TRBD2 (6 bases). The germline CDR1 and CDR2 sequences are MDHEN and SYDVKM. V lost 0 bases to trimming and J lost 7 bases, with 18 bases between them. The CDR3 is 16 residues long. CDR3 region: CASSLWSGGVEGTQYF. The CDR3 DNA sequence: TGTGCCAGCAGTTTATGGAGCGGAGGAGTGGAGGGGACCCAGTACTTC.

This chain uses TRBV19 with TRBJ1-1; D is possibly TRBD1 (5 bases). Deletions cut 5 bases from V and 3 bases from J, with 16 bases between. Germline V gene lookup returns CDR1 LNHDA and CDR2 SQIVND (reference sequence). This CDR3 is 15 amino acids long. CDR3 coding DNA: TGTGCCAGTAGTCCGGGGGGTCCGAGTCACACTGAAGCTTTCTTT. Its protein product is CASSPGGPSHTEAFF. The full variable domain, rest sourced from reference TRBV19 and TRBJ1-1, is DGGITQSPKYLFRKEGQNVTLSCEQNLNHDAMYWYRQDPGQGLRLIYYSQIVNDFQKGDIAEGYSVSREKKESFPLTVTSAQKNPTAFYLCASSPGGPSHTEAFFGQGTRLTVV.

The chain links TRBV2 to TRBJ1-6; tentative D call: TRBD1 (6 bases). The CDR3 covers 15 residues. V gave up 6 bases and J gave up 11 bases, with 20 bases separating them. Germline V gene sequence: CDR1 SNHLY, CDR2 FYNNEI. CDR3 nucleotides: TGTGCCAGCAGGGCTACCGGGACAAGATGGACACCCCTCCACTTT. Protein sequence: CASRATGTRWTPLHF.

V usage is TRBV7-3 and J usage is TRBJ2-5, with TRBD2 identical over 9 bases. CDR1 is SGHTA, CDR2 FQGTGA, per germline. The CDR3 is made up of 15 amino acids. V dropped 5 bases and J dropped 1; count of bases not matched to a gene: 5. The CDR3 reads CASSNRGGAQETQYF. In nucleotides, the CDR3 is TGTGCCAGCAGCAACCGCGGGGGGGCCCAAGAGACCCAGTACTTC.

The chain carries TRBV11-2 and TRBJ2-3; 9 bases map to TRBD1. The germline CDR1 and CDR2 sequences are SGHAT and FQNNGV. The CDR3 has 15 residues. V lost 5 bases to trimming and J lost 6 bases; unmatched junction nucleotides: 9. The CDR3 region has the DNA TGTGCCAGCAGCCCCGGGACAGGGATTTGGGATACGCAGTATTTT. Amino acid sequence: CASSPGTGIWDTQYF. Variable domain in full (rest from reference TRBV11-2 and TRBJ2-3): EAGVAQSPRYKIIEKRQSVAFWCNPISGHATLYWYQQILGQGPKLLIQFQNNGVVDDSQLPKDRFSAERLKGVDSTLKIQPAKLEDSAVYLCASSPGTGIWDTQYFGPGTRLTVL.

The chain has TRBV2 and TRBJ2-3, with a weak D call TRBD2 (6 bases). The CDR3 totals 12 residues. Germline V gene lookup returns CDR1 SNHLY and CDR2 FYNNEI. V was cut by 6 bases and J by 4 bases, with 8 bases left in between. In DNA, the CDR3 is TGTGCCAGCAGGCGGGACTCAGATACGCAGTATTTT. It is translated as CASRRDSDTQYF.

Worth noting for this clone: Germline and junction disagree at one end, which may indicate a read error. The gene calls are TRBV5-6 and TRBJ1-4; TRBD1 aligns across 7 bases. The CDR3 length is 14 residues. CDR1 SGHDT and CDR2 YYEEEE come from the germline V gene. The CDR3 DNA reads TGTGCCAGCACAACCGGGACAGCTAACGAAAAACTGTTTTTT. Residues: CASTTGTANEKLFF.